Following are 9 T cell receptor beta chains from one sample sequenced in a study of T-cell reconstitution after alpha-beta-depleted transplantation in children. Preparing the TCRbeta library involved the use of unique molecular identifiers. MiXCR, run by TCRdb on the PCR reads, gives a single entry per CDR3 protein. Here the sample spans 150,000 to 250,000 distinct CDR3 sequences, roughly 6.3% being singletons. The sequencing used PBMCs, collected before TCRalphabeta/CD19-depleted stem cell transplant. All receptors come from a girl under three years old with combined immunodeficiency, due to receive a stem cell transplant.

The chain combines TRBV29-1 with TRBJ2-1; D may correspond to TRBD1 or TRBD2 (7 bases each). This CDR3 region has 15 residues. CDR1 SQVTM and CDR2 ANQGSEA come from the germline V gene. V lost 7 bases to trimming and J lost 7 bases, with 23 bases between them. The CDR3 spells CSATGVSSGPNEQFF. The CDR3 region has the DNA TGCAGCGCCACAGGGGTGAGTAGCGGGCCGAATGAGCAGTTCTTC.

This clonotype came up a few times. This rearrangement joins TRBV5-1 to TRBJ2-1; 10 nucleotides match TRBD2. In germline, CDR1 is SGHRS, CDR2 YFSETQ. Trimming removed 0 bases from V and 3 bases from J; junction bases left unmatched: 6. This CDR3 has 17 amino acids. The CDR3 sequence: CASSLEASGGHYNEQFF. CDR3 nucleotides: TGCGCCAGCAGCTTGGAAGCTAGCGGGGGCCACTACAATGAGCAGTTCTTC.

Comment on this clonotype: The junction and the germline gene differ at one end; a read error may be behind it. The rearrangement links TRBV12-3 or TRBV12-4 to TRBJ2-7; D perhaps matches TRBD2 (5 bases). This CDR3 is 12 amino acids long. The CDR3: CVSSLPSGEQYF. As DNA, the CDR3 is TGTGTCAGCAGTTTGCCGAGCGGCGAGCAGTACTTC.

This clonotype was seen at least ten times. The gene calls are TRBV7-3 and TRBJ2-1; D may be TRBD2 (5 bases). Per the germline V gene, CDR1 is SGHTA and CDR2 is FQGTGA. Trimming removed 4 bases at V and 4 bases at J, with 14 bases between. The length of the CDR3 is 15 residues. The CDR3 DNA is TGTGCCAGCAGCTCGCAGCGGAGTATTTACAATGAGCAGTTCTTC. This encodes CASSSQRSIYNEQFF. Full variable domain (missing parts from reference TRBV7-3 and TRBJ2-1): GAGVSQTPSNKVTEKGKYVELRCDPISGHTALYWYRQSLGQGPEFLIYFQGTGAADDSGLPNDRFFAVRPEGSVSTLKIQRTERGDSAVYLCASSSQRSIYNEQFFGPGTRLTVL.

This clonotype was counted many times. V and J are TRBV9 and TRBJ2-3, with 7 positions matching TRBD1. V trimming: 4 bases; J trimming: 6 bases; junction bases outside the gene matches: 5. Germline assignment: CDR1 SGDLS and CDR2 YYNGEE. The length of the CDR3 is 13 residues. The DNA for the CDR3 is TGTGCCAGCAGCCCCAACAGGGGTGATACGCAGTATTTT. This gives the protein CASSPNRGDTQYF.

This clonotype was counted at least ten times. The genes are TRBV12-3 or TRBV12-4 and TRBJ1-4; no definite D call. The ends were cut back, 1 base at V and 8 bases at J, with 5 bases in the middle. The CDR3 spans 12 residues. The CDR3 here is CASSLVAEKLFF. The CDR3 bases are TGTGCCAGCAGTTTAGTCGCGGAAAAACTGTTTTTT.

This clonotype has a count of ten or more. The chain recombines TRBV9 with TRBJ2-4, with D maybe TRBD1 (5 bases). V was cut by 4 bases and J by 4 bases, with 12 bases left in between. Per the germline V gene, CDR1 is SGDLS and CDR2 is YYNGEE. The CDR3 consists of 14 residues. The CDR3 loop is CASSPRQGKNIQYF. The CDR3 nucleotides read TGTGCCAGCAGCCCCCGGCAGGGTAAAAACATTCAGTACTTC.

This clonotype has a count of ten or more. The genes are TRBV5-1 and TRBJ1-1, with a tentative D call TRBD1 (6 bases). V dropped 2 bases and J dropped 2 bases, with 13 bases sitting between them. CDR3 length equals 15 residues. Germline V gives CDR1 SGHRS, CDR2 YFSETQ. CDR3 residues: CASSLTGWKNTEAFF. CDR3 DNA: TGCGCCAGCAGCTTAACAGGGTGGAAAAACACTGAAGCTTTCTTT.

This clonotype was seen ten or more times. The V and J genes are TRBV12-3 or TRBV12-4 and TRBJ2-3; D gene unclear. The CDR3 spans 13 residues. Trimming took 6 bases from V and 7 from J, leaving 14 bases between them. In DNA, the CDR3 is TGTGCCAGCAGCCCCGGTGTGGTTAATACGCAGTATTTT. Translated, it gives CASSPGVVNTQYF.